These 22 T cell receptor beta chains share one sample of origin, sequenced in a study of shared clonotypes between healthy human individuals. TCRdb's table, derived via immunoSEQ multiplex PCR, lists solely in-frame clones and lacks some. The repertoire holds approximately 500,000 clones, with roughly 80% as singletons. The sample taken for sequencing was PBMCs. The receptors were sampled from a woman aged 40 to 55 in good health. Some clones in this sample may be carry-over from other donors' samples.

Notes on this clone: A far larger clone is one nucleotide away, so this likely arose from a read error. This CDR3 is also generated by other DNA sequences in the sample. The V gene is TRBV29-1, the J gene TRBJ1-1, with 8 bases that match TRBD1. The CDR3 contains 14 residues. Germline V gene data show CDR1 as SQVTM and CDR2 as ANQGSEA. CDR3 amino acids: CSAADRGEYTEAFF. The DNA of the CDR3 is TGTAGCGCCGCTGACAGGGGAGAGTACACTGAAGCTTTCTTT. The variable domain in full, completed from reference TRBV29-1 and TRBJ1-1, reads SAVISQKPSRDICQRGTSLTIQCQVDSQVTMMFWYRQQPGQSLTLIATANQGSEATYESGFVIDKFPISRPNLTFSTLTVSNMSPEDSSIYLCSAADRGEYTEAFFGQGTRLTVV.

The rearrangement joins TRBV7-9 to TRBJ2-2, with 12 bases aligning to TRBD1. Germline V gene sequence: CDR1 SEHNR, CDR2 FQNEAQ (reference sequence). Trimming removed 5 bases from V and 4 bases from J; junction bases left unmatched: 11. This CDR3 has 18 amino acids. This chain's CDR3 is CASSRPGDRGLGTGELFF. The CDR3 DNA follows: TGTGCCAGCAGCCGACCCGGGGACAGGGGGCTGGGCACCGGGGAGCTGTTTTTT.

In this sample, this clone turned up a few times. Since a far larger clone is one base different, this is likely a read error. This specimen includes other DNA sequences encoding the same CDR3. This chain connects TRBV10-3 to TRBJ2-5, with D maybe TRBD2 (5 bases). TRBJ2-7 matches the DNA end more closely, so the J call is doubtful. CDR3 length equals 15 residues. The germline CDR1 and CDR2 sequences are ENHRY and SYGVKD. The CDR3 DNA reads TGTGCCATCAGTGACACCAGCGGAAACTCCTACGAGCAGTACTTC. This translates into CAISDTSGNSYEQYF.

For this clone: This specimen includes other DNA sequences encoding the same CDR3. V is TRBV10-3 and J is TRBJ2-7; TRBD2 agrees at 15 bases. This CDR3 region has 14 residues. The germline gives CDR1 ENHRY, CDR2 SYGVKD. J gave up 4 bases and V 6 bases, and 1 base lay outside the gene matches. The CDR3 DNA is TGTGCCATCAGCGGGACTAGCGGGGGGTACGAGCAGTACTTC. It yields the protein CAISGTSGGYEQYF.

This clone was recorded a few times. The J gene is TRBJ2-1, the V gene TRBV2; TRBD2 agrees at 10 bases. This CDR3 contains 17 residues. CDR1 is SNHLY and CDR2 is FYNNEI in the germline V gene. V was clipped by 2 bases and J by 4 bases; unmatched bases: 8. As DNA, the CDR3 is TGTGCCAGCAGTGAAATAGCGGGAGGTGATAGATACAATGAGCAGTTCTTC. Amino acids: CASSEIAGGDRYNEQFF. Combining the CDR3 with reference TRBV2 and TRBJ2-1 gives the whole variable domain EPEVTQTPSHQVTQMGQEVILRCVPISNHLYFYWYRQILGQKVEFLVSFYNNEISEKSEIFDDQFSVERPDGSNFTLKIRSTKLEDSAMYFCASSEIAGGDRYNEQFFGPGTRLTVL.

This chain uses TRBV28 with TRBJ1-1; D gene ambiguous. Trimming pared 10 bases from V and 1 base from J, leaving 10 bases between. Germline CDR1 MDHEN, CDR2 SYDVKM. This CDR3 spans 12 amino acids. The CDR3 loop is CAIHGENTEAFF. The CDR3 DNA is TGTGCCATCCACGGGGAGAACACTGAAGCTTTCTTT.

This clone was detected only once. The V and J genes are TRBV18 and TRBJ2-1; TRBD1 aligns across 9 bases. Trimming took 6 bases from V and 7 from J; bases not matched to a gene: 7. Germline CDR1 is KGHSH and CDR2 is LQKENI. The CDR3 length is 14 residues. The CDR3 DNA sequence: TGTGCCAGCTCCCCAGGACAGGGGAGGAATGAGCAGTTCTTC. Its translation is CASSPGQGRNEQFF. The full variable domain, completed using reference TRBV18 and TRBJ2-1, is NAGVMQNPRHLVRRRGQEARLRCSPMKGHSHVYWYRQLPEEGLKFMVYLQKENIIDESGMPKERFSAEFPKEGPSILRIQQVVRGDSAAYFCASSPGQGRNEQFFGPGTRLTVL.

V gene TRBV5-4 combines with J gene TRBJ2-3, with 8 nucleotides matching TRBD2. The V and J ends lost 1 base and 4 bases, in that order; junction bases with no gene match: 2. The germline V gene has CDR1 SGHNT and CDR2 YYREEE (reference sequence). This CDR3 spans 14 amino acids. The CDR3 sequence is CASSLTTSADTQYF. CDR3 DNA sequence: TGTGCCAGCAGCTTGACGACTAGCGCAGATACGCAGTATTTT.

This clone was observed many times. V gene TRBV7-9 combines with J gene TRBJ2-7; D perhaps matches TRBD1 (6 bases). V lost 5 bases to trimming and J lost 4 bases, with 6 bases between them. Germline V gene data show CDR1 as SEHNR and CDR2 as FQNEAQ (reference sequence). The CDR3 contains 11 residues. CDR3 sequence (DNA): TGTGCCAGCAGCGGACAGTACGAGCAGTACTTC. It encodes CASSGQYEQYF.

Comments on this clone: The sample has other DNA sequences that encode this CDR3 too. CDR3 region: CASSPSGSTDTQYF. The CDR3 nucleotides read TGTGCCAGCTCACCCTCCGGGAGCACAGATACGCAGTATTTT. V and J are TRBV18 and TRBJ2-3; the D is unclear. The CDR3 totals 14 residues. Germline CDR1 and CDR2: KGHSH and LQKENI. Between the trimmed V and J ends, which lost 3 bases and 0 bases, there was a span of 7 bases. The full variable domain, rest sourced from reference TRBV18 and TRBJ2-3, is NAGVMQNPRHLVRRRGQEARLRCSPMKGHSHVYWYRQLPEEGLKFMVYLQKENIIDESGMPKERFSAEFPKEGPSILRIQQVVRGDSAAYFCASSPSGSTDTQYFGPGTRLTVL.

The table lists this clone with a few counts. This specimen includes other DNA sequences encoding the same CDR3. The CDR3 DNA follows: TGTGCCAGCTCGCCCTACAATGAGCAGTTCTTC. It encodes CASSPYNEQFF. The rearrangement links TRBV18 to TRBJ2-1; no reliable D call. Trimming shortened V by 6 bases and J by 2 bases, and 2 bases separated the two germline ends. There are 11 residues in the CDR3. CDR1 and CDR2 from the germline V gene are KGHSH and LQKENI.

This clone occurred a few times. This CDR3 is CAWSVGGRQPQHF. The DNA for the CDR3 is TGTGCCTGGAGTGTAGGGGGACGGCAGCCCCAGCATTTT. The chain carries TRBV30 and TRBJ1-5, with a possible D match to TRBD1 (6 bases). V gave up 0 bases and J gave up 7 bases, with 10 bases separating them. Germline V gene lookup returns CDR1 GTSNPN and CDR2 SVGIG (reference sequence). The CDR3 has 13 amino acids.

This chain joins TRBV27 and TRBJ1-2; a weak D match, TRBD1 (6 bases). Between the trimmed V and J ends, which lost 5 bases and 2 bases, there was a span of 18 bases. Per the germline V gene, CDR1 is MNHEY and CDR2 is SMNVEV (reference sequence). The CDR3 runs to 16 residues. The CDR3 here is CASSPLDRPSNYGYTF. In DNA form, the CDR3 reads TGTGCCAGCAGTCCCTTGGACAGACCTTCAAACTATGGCTACACCTTC.

The chain joins TRBV6-6 to TRBJ2-5; no clear D gene. V lost 4 bases, J lost 1 base, and 7 bases lay in between. The CDR3 is 13 amino acids. Germline assignment: CDR1 MNHNY and CDR2 SVGAGI (reference sequence). The CDR3 spells CASSFDIQETQYF. In DNA, the CDR3 is TGTGCCAGCAGTTTCGACATCCAAGAGACCCAGTACTTC.

The rearrangement uses TRBV6-1 and TRBJ1-2; D is perhaps TRBD1 (5 bases). V was clipped by 6 bases and J by 4 bases, with 12 bases between them. Germline CDR1 and CDR2: MNHNS and SASEGT. The CDR3 contains 13 residues. DNA of the CDR3: TGTGCCAGCAGCCCTGGGGACGGCTATGGCTACACCTTC. This gives the protein CASSPGDGYGYTF.

The genes are TRBV9 and TRBJ1-1; the match to TRBD1 covers 11 bases. The CDR3 covers 13 residues. Germline V gene sequence: CDR1 SGDLS, CDR2 YYNGEE. After removal of 4 bases from V and 5 bases from J, the junction contained 1 base not matched to a gene. In nucleotides, the CDR3 is TGTGCCAGCAGCAGGGACAGGGGGACTGAAGCTTTCTTT. Translated, it gives CASSRDRGTEAFF.

The rearrangement uses TRBV5-4 and TRBJ1-1, with 8 bases lining up with TRBD1. The germline V gene encodes CDR1 SGHNT and CDR2 YYREEE (reference sequence). The CDR3 length is 14 residues. V dropped 4 bases and J dropped 7; count of bases not matched to a gene: 9. The CDR3 is CASSPSNRGFEAFF. CDR3 bases: TGTGCCAGCAGCCCATCAAACAGGGGGTTTGAAGCTTTCTTT.

This clone was picked up a small number of times. The rearrangement joins TRBV14 to TRBJ2-3; TRBD2 aligns across 7 bases. V dropped 4 bases and J dropped 2; count of bases not matched to a gene: 3. CDR1 and CDR2 (germline): SGHDN, FVKESK. The CDR3 runs 14 residues. For the CDR3, the DNA is TGTGCCAGCAGCCTCCGGGACTACACAGATACGCAGTATTTT. Translated, it gives CASSLRDYTDTQYF.

CDR3 DNA sequence: TGTGCCAGCAGTGACCTAGATACGCAGTATTTT. As protein: CASSDLDTQYF. The rearrangement uses TRBV6-1 and TRBJ2-3; unclear D gene. CDR1 MNHNS and CDR2 SASEGT come from the germline V gene. CDR3 size: 11 residues. Trimming cost V 3 bases and J 5 bases, with 3 bases left between them.

This rearrangement joins TRBV27 to TRBJ1-5, with TRBD1 matching over 11 bases. Unmatched junction bases numbered 5, after V lost 5 bases and J lost 5 bases. Germline assignment: CDR1 MNHEY and CDR2 SMNVEV (reference sequence). CDR3 length: 15 residues. The CDR3 sequence: CASSEGTGGYQPQHF. The CDR3 nucleotides are TGTGCCAGCAGTGAAGGGACAGGGGGATATCAGCCCCAGCATTTT.

The rearrangement links TRBV29-1 to TRBJ2-7; D perhaps matches TRBD1 (5 bases). Trimming took off 7 bases at V and 3 bases at J, with 10 bases between the two ends. The V gene's germline CDR1 is SQVTM and CDR2 ANQGSEA. This CDR3 has 11 amino acids. CDR3 in amino acids: CSAFDSYEQYF. CDR3 bases: TGCAGCGCCTTCGACAGCTACGAGCAGTACTTC.

J is TRBJ2-1 and V is TRBV7-2; D is possibly TRBD2 (5 bases). The V end was cut by 3 bases, the J end by 4 bases, with 10 bases between. The CDR3 loop spans 14 amino acids. Looked up from germline, CDR1 is SGHTA and CDR2 is FQGNSA. CDR3 bases: TGTGCCAGCAGCTTTGCGGGTCGATACAATGAGCAGTTCTTC. This sequence encodes CASSFAGRYNEQFF.